Listed here is a single T cell receptor beta chain. These data come from a study of T cell changes during pregnancy in multiple sclerosis. Assay used: immunoSEQ multiplex PCR; TCRdb lists only in-frame clones, some missing. The sample lists about 38,000 clones; around 91% were seen once. The CDR3 consists of 16 residues. V lost 1 base and J lost 6; bases outside the gene matches: 7. Germline CDR1 reads MGHRA; CDR2 reads YSYEKL. This clonotype was sampled from a female donor with multiple sclerosis, enrolled in a pregnancy study. The rearrangement joins TRBV4-1 to TRBJ1-2; 11 nucleotides agree with TRBD1. The material sequenced was CD8+ T cells from peripheral blood mononuclear cells, taken in the second trimester of pregnancy. CDR3 protein: CASSQVGQGAGDGYTF. The DNA of the CDR3 is TGCGCCAGCAGCCAAGTCGGACAGGGGGCCGGGGATGGCTACACCTTC.